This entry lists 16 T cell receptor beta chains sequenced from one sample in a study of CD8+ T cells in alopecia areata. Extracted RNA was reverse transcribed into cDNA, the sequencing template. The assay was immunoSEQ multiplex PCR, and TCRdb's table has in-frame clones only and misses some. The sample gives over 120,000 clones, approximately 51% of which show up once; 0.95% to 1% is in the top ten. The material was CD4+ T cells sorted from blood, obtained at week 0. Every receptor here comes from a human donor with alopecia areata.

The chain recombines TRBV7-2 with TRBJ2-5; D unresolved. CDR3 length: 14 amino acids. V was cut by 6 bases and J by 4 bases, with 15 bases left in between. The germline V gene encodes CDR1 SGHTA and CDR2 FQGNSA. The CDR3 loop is CASSKDARGETQYF. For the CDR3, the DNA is TGTGCCAGCAGTAAGGACGCTAGAGGAGAGACCCAGTACTTC.

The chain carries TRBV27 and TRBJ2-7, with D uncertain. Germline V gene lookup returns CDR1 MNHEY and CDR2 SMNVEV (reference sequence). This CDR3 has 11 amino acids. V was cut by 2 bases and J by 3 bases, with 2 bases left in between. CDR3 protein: CASSLGYEQYF. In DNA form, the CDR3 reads TGTGCCAGCAGTTTAGGCTACGAGCAGTACTTC.

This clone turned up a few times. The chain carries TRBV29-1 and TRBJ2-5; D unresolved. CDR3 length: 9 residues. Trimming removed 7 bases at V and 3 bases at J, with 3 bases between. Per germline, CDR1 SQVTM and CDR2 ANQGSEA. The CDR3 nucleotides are TGCAGCGCCGAAGAGACCCAGTACTTC. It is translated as CSAEETQYF. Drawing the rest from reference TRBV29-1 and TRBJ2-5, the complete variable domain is SAVISQKPSRDICQRGTSLTIQCQVDSQVTMMFWYRQQPGQSLTLIATANQGSEATYESGFVIDKFPISRPNLTFSTLTVSNMSPEDSSIYLCSAEETQYFGPGTRLLVL.

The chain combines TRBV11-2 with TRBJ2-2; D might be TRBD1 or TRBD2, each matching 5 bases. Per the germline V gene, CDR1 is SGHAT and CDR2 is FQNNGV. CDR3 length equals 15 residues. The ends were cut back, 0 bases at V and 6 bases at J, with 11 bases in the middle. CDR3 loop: CASSLDLRGAGELFF. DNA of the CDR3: TGTGCCAGCAGCTTAGATCTGCGAGGGGCCGGGGAGCTGTTTTTT.

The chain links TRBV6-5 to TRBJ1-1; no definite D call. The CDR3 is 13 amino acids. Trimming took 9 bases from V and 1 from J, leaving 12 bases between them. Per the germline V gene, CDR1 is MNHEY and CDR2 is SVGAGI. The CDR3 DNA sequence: TGTGCCAGTGGGGAGGTCCCGAACACTGAAGCTTTCTTT. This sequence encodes CASGEVPNTEAFF.

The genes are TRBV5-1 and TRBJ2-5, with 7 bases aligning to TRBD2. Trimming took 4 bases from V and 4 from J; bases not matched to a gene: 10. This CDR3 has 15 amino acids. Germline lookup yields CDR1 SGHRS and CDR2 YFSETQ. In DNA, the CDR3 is TGCGCCAGCAGCCCTTACGGACTAGGAGGAGAGACCCAGTACTTC. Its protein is CASSPYGLGGETQYF.

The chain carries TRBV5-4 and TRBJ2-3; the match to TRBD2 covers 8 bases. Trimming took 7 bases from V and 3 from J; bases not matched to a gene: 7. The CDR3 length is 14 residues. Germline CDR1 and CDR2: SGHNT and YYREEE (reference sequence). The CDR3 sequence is CASRVPGGTDTQYF. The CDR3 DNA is TGTGCCAGCCGGGTACCGGGGGGGACAGATACGCAGTATTTT.

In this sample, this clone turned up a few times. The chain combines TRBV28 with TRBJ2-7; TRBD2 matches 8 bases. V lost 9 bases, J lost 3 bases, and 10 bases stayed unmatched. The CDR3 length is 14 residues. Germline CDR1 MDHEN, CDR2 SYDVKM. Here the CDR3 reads CASTLAGPYYEQYF. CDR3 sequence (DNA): TGTGCCAGTACTCTAGCGGGCCCGTACTACGAGCAGTACTTC.

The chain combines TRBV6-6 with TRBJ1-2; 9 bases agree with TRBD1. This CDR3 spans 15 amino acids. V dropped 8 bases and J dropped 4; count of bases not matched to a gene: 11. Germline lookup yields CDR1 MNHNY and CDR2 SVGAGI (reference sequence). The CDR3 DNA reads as TGTGCCAGCCGGGGACAGGGACTCGGATCCTATGGCTACACCTTC. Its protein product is CASRGQGLGSYGYTF.

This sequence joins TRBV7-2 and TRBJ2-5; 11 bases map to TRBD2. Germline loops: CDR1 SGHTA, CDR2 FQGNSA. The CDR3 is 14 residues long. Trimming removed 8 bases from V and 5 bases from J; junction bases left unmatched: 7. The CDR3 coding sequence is TGTGCCAGCCGCCTAGCGGGAGGTTTGGAGACCCAGTACTTC. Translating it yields CASRLAGGLETQYF.

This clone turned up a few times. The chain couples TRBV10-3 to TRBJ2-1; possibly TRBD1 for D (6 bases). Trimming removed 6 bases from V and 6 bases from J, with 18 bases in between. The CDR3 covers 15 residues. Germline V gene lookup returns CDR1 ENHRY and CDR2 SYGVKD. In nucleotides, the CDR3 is TGTGCCATCAGCTTCGACAGGAGAGGGTTCAATGAGCAGTTCTTC. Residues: CAISFDRRGFNEQFF.

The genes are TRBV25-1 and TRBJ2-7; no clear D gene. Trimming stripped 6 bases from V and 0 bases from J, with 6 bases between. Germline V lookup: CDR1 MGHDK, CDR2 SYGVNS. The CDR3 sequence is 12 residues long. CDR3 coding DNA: TGTGCCAGCAGGTCAGTCTCCTACGAGCAGTACTTC. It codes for CASRSVSYEQYF.

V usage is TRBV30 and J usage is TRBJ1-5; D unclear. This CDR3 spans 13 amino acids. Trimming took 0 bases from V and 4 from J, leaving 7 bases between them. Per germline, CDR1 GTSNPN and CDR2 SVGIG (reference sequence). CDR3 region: CAWSVLENQPQHF. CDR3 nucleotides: TGTGCCTGGAGTGTACTGGAAAATCAGCCCCAGCATTTT. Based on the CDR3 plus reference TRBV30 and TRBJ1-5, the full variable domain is SQTIHQWPATLVQPVGSPLSLECTVEGTSNPNLYWYRQAAGRGLQLLFYSVGIGQISSEVPQNLSASRPQDRQFILSSKKLLLSDSGFYLCAWSVLENQPQHFGDGTRLSIL.

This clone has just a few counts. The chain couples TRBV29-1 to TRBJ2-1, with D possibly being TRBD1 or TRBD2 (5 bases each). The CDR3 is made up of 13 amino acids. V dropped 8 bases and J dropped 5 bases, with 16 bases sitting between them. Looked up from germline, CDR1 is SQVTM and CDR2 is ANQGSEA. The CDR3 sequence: CSFNWDGDNEQFF. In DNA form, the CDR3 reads TGCAGCTTCAACTGGGACGGAGACAATGAGCAGTTCTTC.

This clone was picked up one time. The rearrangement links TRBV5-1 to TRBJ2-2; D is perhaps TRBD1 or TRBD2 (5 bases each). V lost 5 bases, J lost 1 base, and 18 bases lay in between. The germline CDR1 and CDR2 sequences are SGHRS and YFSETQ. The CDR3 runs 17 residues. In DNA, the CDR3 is TGCGCCAGCAGACACCCCGGGGCAGCGGAGAACACCGGGGAGCTGTTTTTT. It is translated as CASRHPGAAENTGELFF. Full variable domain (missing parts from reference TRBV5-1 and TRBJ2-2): KAGVTQTPRYLIKTRGQQVTLSCSPISGHRSVSWYQQTPGQGLQFLFEYFSETQRNKGNFPGRFSGRQFSNSRSEMNVSTLELGDSALYLCASRHPGAAENTGELFFGEGSRLTVL.

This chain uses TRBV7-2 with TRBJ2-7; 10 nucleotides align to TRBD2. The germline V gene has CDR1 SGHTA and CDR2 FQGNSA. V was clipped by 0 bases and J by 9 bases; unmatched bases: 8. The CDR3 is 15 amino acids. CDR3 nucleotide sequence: TGTGCCAGCAGCTTAGCAGCTAGCGGGAGTGGAGGGCAGTACTTC. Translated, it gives CASSLAASGSGGQYF. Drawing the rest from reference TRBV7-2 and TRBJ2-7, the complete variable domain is GAGVSQSPSNKVTEKGKDVELRCDPISGHTALYWYRQSLGQGLEFLIYFQGNSAPDKSGLPSDRFSAERTGGSVSTLTIQRTQQEDSAVYLCASSLAASGSGGQYFGPGTRLTVT.